This T cell receptor (beta chain) derives from a study of graft-versus-host responses after intestinal transplantation. Study-wide background: Anti-thymocyte globulin induction, then tacrolimus and steroids for around 3 years, went to all recipients.

Comments on this clone: Its cognate antigen is unknown.

This CDR3 is 14 amino acids long. V lost 2 bases, J lost 1 base, and 9 bases lay in between. Germline V gene data show CDR1 as SNHLY and CDR2 as FYNNEI. Method: immunoSEQ multiplex PCR; TCRdb's copy keeps in-frame clones and lacks some. The sample gives approximately 75,000 clones, about 94% of which show up once; around 0.51% is in the top ten. General study results and limits: The study associated peak circulating GvH clone levels with early post-transplant HvG declines.

Material: unstimulated CD8+ T cells sorted from spleen or lymph node cells, obtained before intestinal transplant. The rearrangement joins TRBV2 to TRBJ2-7; D remains ambiguous. This clonotype was sampled from a human donor who received an intestinal transplant. The CDR3 protein is CASSELAVSYEQYF. CDR3 sequence (DNA): TGTGCCAGCAGTGAACTGGCTGTATCCTACGAGCAGTACTTC. The full variable domain, with the rest looked up from reference TRBV2 and TRBJ2-7, is EPEVTQTPSHQVTQMGQEVILRCVPISNHLYFYWYRQILGQKVEFLVSFYNNEISEKSEIFDDQFSVERPDGSNFTLKIRSTKLEDSAMYFCASSELAVSYEQYFGPGTRLTVT.